What follows is one T cell receptor (beta chain) and its context. This record belongs to a study of shared clonotypes between healthy human individuals. The donors, all of them Caucasian adults, lived in Nashville, Tennessee. The J segment lost 6 bases and the V segment lost 0 bases, leaving 5 bases of the junction unmatched. Germline V gene sequence: CDR1 SGDLS, CDR2 YYNGEE. This CDR3 comprises 15 residues. Produced via immunoSEQ multiplex PCR; TCRdb's table is partial and in-frame only. Altogether over a million clones are present, approximately 68% being singletons, with the ten largest covering about 1.5%.

Sequencing input: memory CD4+ T cells sorted from blood. The subset denotes: CD45RA-negative fraction. The origin of this receptor is a young man in good health. The rearrangement joins TRBV9 to TRBJ2-3, with 9 bases identical to TRBD2. For the CDR3, the DNA is TGTGCCAGCAGCGTAGCGATAGCGGGAGTGGATACGCAGTATTTT. It yields the protein CASSVAIAGVDTQYF.